The next 14 T cell receptor beta chains were all read from a single sample in a study of response to subunit inactivated influenza vaccine. In TCRdb, the RT-PCR reads were re-called with MiXCR into one record per CDR3 protein. The data hold 400,000 to 650,000 distinct CDR3 sequences, with approximately 6.9% observed a single time. The source was PBMCs from blood, collected roughly 24 months after vaccination. The source is a man aged 50 to 69 who received an inactivated influenza vaccine.

In its sample, this clonotype was seen a few times. The rearrangement uses TRBV28 and TRBJ2-4; 7 bases map to TRBD1. CDR1 MDHEN and CDR2 SYDVKM come from the germline V gene. There are 16 residues in the CDR3. V shed 6 bases, J shed 1 base, and the junction held 9 bases outside the gene matches. DNA of the CDR3: TGTGCCAGCAGCACGACAGGGAACTATGCCAAAAACATTCAGTACTTC. This sequence encodes CASSTTGNYAKNIQYF.

In this sample, this clonotype turned up many times. The rearrangement uses TRBV4-1 and TRBJ2-1; D might be TRBD2 (7 bases). Germline CDR1 MGHRA, CDR2 YSYEKL. V gave up 0 bases and J gave up 8 bases, with 20 bases separating them. The CDR3 sequence is 17 residues long. The CDR3 is CASSQDLRGGATDEQFF. The CDR3 nucleotides are TGCGCCAGCAGCCAAGATTTGCGAGGGGGGGCCACGGATGAGCAGTTCTTC.

The rearrangement joins TRBV4-2 to TRBJ1-1; D not certain. The CDR3 is 15 residues long. Germline CDR1 LGHNA, CDR2 YNFKEQ. Deletions cut 1 base from V and 5 bases from J, with 14 bases between. Here the CDR3 reads CASSQGLRDMTEAFF. The DNA for the CDR3 is TGTGCCAGCAGCCAAGGACTACGCGATATGACTGAAGCTTTCTTT.

The V call is TRBV27, the J call TRBJ2-1; D perhaps matches TRBD1 (5 bases). The CDR3 is 15 residues long. The ends were cut back, 2 bases at V and 0 bases at J, with 8 bases in the middle. The V gene's germline CDR1 is MNHEY and CDR2 SMNVEV (reference sequence). The CDR3: CASSLGHPSYNEQFF. DNA of the CDR3: TGTGCCAGCAGTTTAGGACACCCCTCCTACAATGAGCAGTTCTTC.

This clonotype came up a few times. This chain uses TRBV28 with TRBJ2-1, with no clear D. The CDR3 length is 13 residues. Germline V gene lookup returns CDR1 MDHEN and CDR2 SYDVKM. Trimming cost V 6 bases and J 15 bases, with 21 bases left between them. The DNA for the CDR3 is TGTGCCAGCAGACCACCCTCTATCCCCGGCCGGTTCTTC. It translates to CASRPPSIPGRFF.

In this sample, this clonotype turned up a few times. The rearrangement joins TRBV11-1 to TRBJ2-7; D is perhaps TRBD1 or TRBD2 (5 bases each). The CDR3 covers 14 residues. Germline values: CDR1 SGHAT, CDR2 FQDESV (reference sequence). Trimming stripped 6 bases from V and 3 bases from J, with 15 bases between. The CDR3 loop reads CASRSGTVDYEQYF. CDR3 DNA sequence: TGTGCCAGCAGATCCGGGACGGTGGACTACGAGCAGTACTTC. Based on the CDR3 plus reference TRBV11-1 and TRBJ2-7, the full variable domain is EAEVAQSPRYKITEKSQAVAFWCDPISGHATLYWYRQILGQGPELLVQFQDESVVDDSQLPKDRFSAERLKGVDSTLKIQPAELGDSAMYLCASRSGTVDYEQYFGPGTRLTVT.

This clonotype was observed at least ten times. The J gene is TRBJ2-3, the V gene TRBV7-2, with 8 bases aligning to TRBD2. Germline V gene data show CDR1 as SGHTA and CDR2 as FQGNSA. V trimming: 0 bases; J trimming: 3 bases; junction bases outside the gene matches: 5. The CDR3 consists of 16 residues. CDR3: CASSLAPAGVTDTQYF. CDR3 in DNA: TGTGCCAGCAGCTTAGCGCCAGCGGGAGTGACAGATACGCAGTATTTT.

This chain joins TRBV5-6 and TRBJ2-3; D perhaps matches TRBD1 (6 bases). V shed 2 bases and J shed 3 bases, with 13 bases lying between them. The length of the CDR3 is 15 residues. The germline CDR1 and CDR2 sequences are SGHDT and YYEEEE. This chain's CDR3 is CASSLSQGLTDTQYF. In DNA form, the CDR3 reads TGTGCCAGCAGCTTATCGCAGGGGTTGACAGATACGCAGTATTTT.

This clonotype was observed a few times. This chain connects TRBV20-1 to TRBJ2-1; D is ambiguous. The CDR3 is 11 amino acids. Per germline, CDR1 DFQATT and CDR2 SNEGSKA (reference sequence). V lost 0 bases, J lost 9 bases, and 6 bases lay in between. The DNA for the CDR3 is TGCAGTGCTAGAGATCTCCCTGAGCAGTTCTTC. It yields the protein CSARDLPEQFF.

This chain links TRBV11-2 with TRBJ2-3; D gene unclear. Germline CDR1 SGHAT, CDR2 FQNNGV. Trimming stripped 2 bases from V and 2 bases from J, with 11 bases between. The CDR3 totals 15 residues. The CDR3 DNA follows: TGTGCCAGCAGCTTAAGTCCCCTATCCACAGATACGCAGTATTTT. It codes for CASSLSPLSTDTQYF.

The sample holds many counts of this clonotype. The rearrangement uses TRBV14 and TRBJ2-5; TRBD2 aligns across 11 bases. Germline V gene sequence: CDR1 SGHDN, CDR2 FVKESK. The J segment lost 1 base and the V segment lost 1 base, leaving 11 bases of the junction unmatched. CDR3 length equals 19 residues. The CDR3 nucleotides are TGTGCCAGCAGCCAAGTTGGCCCACTAGCGGGGGACACCCAAGAGACCCAGTACTTC. Its translation: CASSQVGPLAGDTQETQYF.

J is TRBJ2-5 and V is TRBV20-1; D might be TRBD1 (6 bases). V dropped 5 bases and J dropped 9 bases, with 16 bases sitting between them. Germline V CDR1 and CDR2: DFQATT, SNEGSKA (reference sequence). The CDR3 consists of 12 residues. The CDR3: CSAEGVHGAQYF. The CDR3 DNA follows: TGCAGTGCTGAGGGGGTCCACGGGGCCCAGTACTTC.

This chain uses TRBV18 with TRBJ1-2, with 9 bases lining up with TRBD1. This CDR3 contains 14 residues. The germline CDR1 and CDR2 sequences are KGHSH and LQKENI. V shed 2 bases and J 5 bases; nucleotides not matched to a gene: 3. The CDR3 protein is CASSPAQGAYGYTF. For the CDR3, the DNA is TGTGCCAGCTCACCAGCACAGGGGGCTTATGGCTACACCTTC.

The sample holds a few counts of this clonotype. The chain's CDR3 is CASSSDRGVETQYF. Here the CDR3 DNA reads TGTGCCAGCAGTTCCGACAGGGGTGTCGAGACCCAGTACTTC. This chain uses TRBV6-5 with TRBJ2-5; 8 nucleotides line up with TRBD1. Germline CDR1 MNHEY, CDR2 SVGAGI. The CDR3 sequence is 14 residues long. Trimming removed 4 bases from V and 5 bases from J; junction bases left unmatched: 6.